The 15 T cell receptor beta chains below all came from one sample that was sequenced in a study of cytomegalovirus exposure and HLA in healthy donors. The PCR made use of 60 Vbeta and 13 Jbeta primers. The table came from immunoSEQ multiplex PCR; TCRdb's copy has only in-frame clones and leaves some out. The sample lists around 130,000 clones; 65% to 85% were seen once. Sequenced: PBMCs. All receptors derive from a young woman in good health and CMV-seronegative.

V and J are TRBV2 and TRBJ2-5; possible D gene TRBD1, 6 bases. CDR1 and CDR2 (germline): SNHLY, FYNNEI. The germline V and J ends were trimmed by 3 bases and 1 base, with 12 bases remaining between them. The CDR3 has 15 amino acids. The CDR3 loop reads CASSENQGSQETQYF. CDR3 DNA: TGTGCCAGCAGTGAGAACCAGGGGAGCCAAGAGACCCAGTACTTC.

J is TRBJ1-5 and V is TRBV10-3, with D possibly being TRBD1 (5 bases). The CDR3 is 14 residues long. V was pared by 2 bases and J by 5 bases, with 10 bases between. Germline loops: CDR1 ENHRY, CDR2 SYGVKD. The CDR3 region is CAISEGDFYQPQHF. Written as DNA, the CDR3 is TGTGCCATCAGTGAGGGGGACTTTTATCAGCCCCAGCATTTT.

In this sample, this clone turned up once. V is TRBV30 and J is TRBJ2-3, with TRBD2 as a possible D gene (6 bases). The CDR3 has 13 residues. The germline V and J ends were trimmed by 1 base and 4 bases, with 9 bases remaining between them. Germline V gene lookup returns CDR1 GTSNPN and CDR2 SVGIG (reference sequence). The CDR3 bases are TGTGCCTGGAGTGCCGGGAGCTCAGATACGCAGTATTTT. Translated: CAWSAGSSDTQYF.

The chain combines TRBV7-9 with TRBJ2-1; 7 bases fit TRBD2. The CDR3 consists of 14 residues. The trim removed 8 bases at V and 3 bases at J, leaving 7 bases unmatched. Germline assignment: CDR1 SEHNR and CDR2 FQNEAQ (reference sequence). The CDR3 is CASAQRGSYNEQFF. The CDR3 coding sequence is TGTGCCAGCGCCCAGCGCGGGAGCTACAATGAGCAGTTCTTC.

The chain is built from TRBV7-6 and TRBJ2-3; 8 bases agree with TRBD1. V trimming: 1 base; J trimming: 2 bases; junction bases outside the gene matches: 5. CDR3 size: 16 residues. Germline V CDR1 and CDR2: SGHVS, FNYEAQ. As DNA, the CDR3 is TGTGCCAGCAGCTTAGTAGACAGGGGAGACACAGATACGCAGTATTTT. Translated, it gives CASSLVDRGDTDTQYF.

Only a few counts were recorded for this clone. The chain employs TRBV5-1 and TRBJ1-1; D is perhaps TRBD1 (6 bases). Per the germline V gene, CDR1 is SGHRS and CDR2 is YFSETQ. Trimming cost V 6 bases and J 5 bases, with 14 bases left between them. This CDR3 is 13 amino acids long. CDR3 DNA: TGCGCCAGCACGGGGGGCGCCTGGACTGAAGCTTTCTTT. This codes for CASTGGAWTEAFF.

This clone was observed a few times. This chain joins TRBV9 and TRBJ2-1; 8 bases agree with TRBD2. Looked up from germline, CDR1 is SGDLS and CDR2 is YYNGEE. The ends lost 3 bases at V and 7 bases at J; junction bases unmatched: 9. The CDR3 consists of 15 residues. In nucleotides, the CDR3 is TGTGCCAGCAGCGAAACCGGGACTAGGGGAAATGAGCAGTTCTTC. Its protein product is CASSETGTRGNEQFF.

This chain uses TRBV18 with TRBJ2-1; D gene unclear. This CDR3 spans 11 amino acids. Germline V gene sequence: CDR1 KGHSH, CDR2 LQKENI. Trimming cost V 5 bases and J 6 bases, with 5 bases left between them. The CDR3, as DNA: TGTGCCAGCTCATCTCCCAATGAGCAGTTCTTC. Encoded protein: CASSSPNEQFF.

The chain is built from TRBV10-2 and TRBJ1-2; D gene unclear. Trimming took off 5 bases at V and 0 bases at J, with 10 bases between the two ends. This CDR3 is 14 amino acids long. Germline CDR1 and CDR2: WSHSY and SAAADI. The CDR3 region has the DNA TGCGCCAGCAGTCGGGGAGACTCTAACTATGGCTACACCTTC. The encoded protein is CASSRGDSNYGYTF.

The rearrangement joins TRBV10-1 to TRBJ1-1; TRBD1 matches 7 bases. Germline V gene sequence: CDR1 WNHNN, CDR2 SYGVQD (reference sequence). The V segment lost 7 bases and the J segment 5 bases; nucleotides outside the gene matches: 7. This CDR3 has 13 amino acids. CDR3 residues: CASTQTGRTEAFF. The CDR3 bases are TGCGCCAGCACCCAGACAGGGCGAACTGAAGCTTTCTTT.

J is TRBJ2-1 and V is TRBV2; D gene uncertain. Germline-derived CDR1 and CDR2 are SNHLY and FYNNEI. The ends were cut back, 3 bases at V and 10 bases at J, with 7 bases in the middle. CDR3 size: 11 residues. The CDR3 loop reads CASSEEHEQFF. Written as DNA, the CDR3 is TGTGCCAGCAGTGAGGAGCACGAGCAGTTCTTC.

V usage is TRBV21-1 and J usage is TRBJ1-3. TRBV21-1 is annotated as a pseudogene. The CDR3 is 15 amino acids. DNA of the CDR3: TGTGCCAGCAGTACCATCGCGGGGGTTGGAAACACCATATATTTT. Translation: CASSTIAGVGNTIYF.

This clone was seen a few times. The V and J genes are TRBV19 and TRBJ1-1, with 8 bases matching TRBD1. Germline V gene data show CDR1 as LNHDA and CDR2 as SQIVND (reference sequence). This CDR3 spans 15 amino acids. The ends lost 7 bases at V and 4 bases at J; junction bases unmatched: 11. This CDR3 is CASTPRRQGPTEAFF. The CDR3 coding sequence is TGTGCCAGTACTCCCCGGAGACAGGGGCCCACTGAAGCTTTCTTT.

This chain joins TRBV4-1 and TRBJ1-2; TRBD1 aligns across 12 bases. This CDR3 is built from 17 residues. The V gene end was trimmed by 4 bases and the J gene end by 6 bases; junction bases not matched to a gene: 12. Per germline, CDR1 MGHRA and CDR2 YSYEKL. This CDR3 reads CASSPTDRDRGQNGYTF. CDR3 sequence (DNA): TGCGCCAGCAGCCCCACGGATCGGGACAGGGGGCAAAATGGCTACACCTTC.

The chain is built from TRBV7-9 and TRBJ2-2, with D possibly being TRBD2 (6 bases). V lost 6 bases to trimming and J lost 4 bases, with 12 bases between them. Per germline, CDR1 SEHNR and CDR2 FQNEAQ (reference sequence). The CDR3 consists of 14 residues. For the CDR3, the DNA is TGTGCCAGCAGTTTAAGCGGGCGCACCGGGGAGCTGTTTTTT. Translation: CASSLSGRTGELFF.